The 7 T cell receptor beta chains listed next were all sequenced from one sample in a study of T cell repertoires in cytomegalovirus infection. TCRdb reprocessed the reads with MiXCR, giving one entry per CDR3 protein. The table shows almost 300,000 distinct CDR3 sequences, with 9.6% occurring only once. The specimen sequenced was PBMCs. These receptors originate from a human donor in good health (CMV status not recorded). Some clones in this sample may be carry-over from other donors' samples.

The gene calls are TRBV2 and TRBJ1-5; D uncertain. The CDR3 is made up of 14 amino acids. V lost 7 bases, J lost 4 bases, and 14 bases lay in between. Germline CDR1 reads SNHLY; CDR2 reads FYNNEI. CDR3 sequence (DNA): TGTGCCAGCAAAAAAGGAGGAGGGAATCAGCCCCAGCATTTT. As protein: CASKKGGGNQPQHF. The full variable domain, with the rest looked up from reference TRBV2 and TRBJ1-5, is EPEVTQTPSHQVTQMGQEVILRCVPISNHLYFYWYRQILGQKVEFLVSFYNNEISEKSEIFDDQFSVERPDGSNFTLKIRSTKLEDSAMYFCASKKGGGNQPQHFGDGTRLSIL.

CDR3 sequence reads: CASSQAQQGQNTEAFF. The CDR3 DNA sequence: TGTGCCAGCAGCCAAGCCCAACAGGGTCAGAACACTGAAGCTTTCTTT. The chain combines TRBV4-2 with TRBJ1-1; possibly TRBD1 for D (6 bases). Germline lookup yields CDR1 LGHNA and CDR2 YNFKEQ. The CDR3 consists of 16 residues. The V gene lost 1 base and the J gene lost 1 base, with 13 bases spanning the gap.

This clonotype was seen many times. The J gene is TRBJ1-2, the V gene TRBV29-1; tentatively, D is TRBD1 (6 bases). V was cut by 6 bases and J by 2 bases, with 13 bases left in between. The CDR3 is 13 residues long. In germline, CDR1 is SQVTM, CDR2 ANQGSEA. The CDR3 coding sequence is TGCAGCGTACAGGGAGGTGAGAACTATGGCTACACCTTC. Translating it yields CSVQGGENYGYTF.

This clonotype appeared many times. This chain connects TRBV29-1 to TRBJ1-2; the match to TRBD1 covers 10 bases. Germline V gene sequence: CDR1 SQVTM, CDR2 ANQGSEA. V gave up 7 bases and J gave up 7 bases; unmatched junction bases: 3. The CDR3 is 11 amino acids. The CDR3 here is CSGGQGGGYTF. Written as DNA, the CDR3 is TGCAGCGGTGGACAGGGGGGTGGCTACACCTTC.

This clonotype was observed at least ten times. The chain joins TRBV20-1 to TRBJ1-1; a possible D gene is TRBD1 (6 bases). V shed 3 bases and J shed 3 bases, with 20 bases lying between them. The CDR3 runs 16 residues. The V gene's germline CDR1 is DFQATT and CDR2 SNEGSKA (reference sequence). DNA of the CDR3: TGCAGTGCTAGCGAGTGGAGGGGGAAAAGGGACACTGAAGCTTTCTTT. The encoded protein is CSASEWRGKRDTEAFF.

At least ten counts were recorded for this clonotype. The chain joins TRBV28 to TRBJ2-1; 10 bases align to TRBD1. After removal of 6 bases from V and 6 bases from J, the junction contained 8 bases not matched to a gene. The CDR3 covers 15 residues. Looked up from germline, CDR1 is MDHEN and CDR2 is SYDVKM. For the CDR3, the DNA is TGTGCCAGCAGGGCAGCCGGGACAGGGGCCAATGAGCAGTTCTTC. The encoded protein is CASRAAGTGANEQFF.

Ten or more counts support this clonotype. The chain carries TRBV28 and TRBJ1-5; no clear D. This CDR3 has 17 amino acids. Germline V gene data show CDR1 as MDHEN and CDR2 as SYDVKM. Trimming shortened V by 5 bases and J by 0 bases, and 17 bases separated the two germline ends. The CDR3 spells CASSAPYQDLSNQPQHF. As DNA, the CDR3 is TGTGCCAGCAGTGCTCCTTACCAAGACCTTAGCAATCAGCCCCAGCATTTT. The variable domain in full, with the rest retrieved from reference TRBV28 and TRBJ1-5, is DVKVTQSSRYLVKRTGEKVFLECVQDMDHENMFWYRQDPGLGLRLIYFSYDVKMKEKGDIPEGYSVSREKKERFSLILESASTNQTSMYLCASSAPYQDLSNQPQHFGDGTRLSIL.